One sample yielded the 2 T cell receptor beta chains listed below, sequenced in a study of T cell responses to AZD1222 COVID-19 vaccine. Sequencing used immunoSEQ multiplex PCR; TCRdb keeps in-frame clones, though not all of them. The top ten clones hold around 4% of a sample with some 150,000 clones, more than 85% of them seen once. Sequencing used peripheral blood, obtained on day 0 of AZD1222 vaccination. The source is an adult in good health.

CDR3 coding DNA: TGTGCCAGCAGTGACGACAGCTCTGGGGCCAACGTCCTGACTTTC. Protein product: CASSDDSSGANVLTF. The rearrangement uses TRBV2 and TRBJ2-6; D may be TRBD1 (5 bases). V lost 3 bases, J lost 0 bases, and 6 bases lay in between. Germline loops: CDR1 SNHLY, CDR2 FYNNEI. This CDR3 region has 15 residues.

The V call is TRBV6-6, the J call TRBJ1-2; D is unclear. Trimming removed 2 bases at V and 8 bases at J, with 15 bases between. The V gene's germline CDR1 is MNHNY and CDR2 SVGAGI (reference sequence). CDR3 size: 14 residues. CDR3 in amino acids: CASSYGPGRYGYTF. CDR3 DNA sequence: TGTGCCAGCAGTTACGGCCCGGGGAGGTACGGCTACACCTTC.